This T cell receptor beta chain was captured in a study of blood T cell repertoires in COVID-19 (dated by TCRdb to about 2020). General notes on the study: Samples covering the acute and convalescent phases of COVID-19 were provided by collaborators in the United States, Italy and Spain. The material from the prospective study consisted of cDNA or gDNA derived from T cells, B-cell-depleted T cells, or PBMCs. Deeply sampled blood TCRbeta repertoires from subjects exposed to, actively infected with, or recovered from COVID-19 were included in the dataset. A freely available public database, intended as a resource for researchers studying the immune response to SARS-CoV-2, is where the repertoires were released. Samples were obtained from the ongoing ImmuneRACE study (first 160 participants) and from some 1,300 subjects provided by 6 global collaborators. The sample metadata nearly always contained a de-identified subject ID, COVID-19 status, age in years and sex. Where HLA class I and class II types were available, the types were taken from metadata supplied by the sample provider, not from assay-based typing. On the study overall, not on this receptor specifically: The amount of clinical and demographic metadata varied by source and participant and was provided uncurated.

Samples from volunteer blood donors who had recovered from COVID-19 were contributed by a second Seattle source. Whole blood was collected in K2EDTA tubes by collaborating institutions according to the institutions' own protocols. For TCRbeta analysis, collaborators shipped samples as frozen whole blood, isolated PBMCs, or DNA extracted from either of those sample types. According to the germline V gene, CDR1 reads SGHTS and CDR2 reads YDEGEE. V was cut back by 4 bases and J by 6 bases, leaving a gap of 8 bases between them. From cysteine to phenylalanine, the CDR3 is 12 amino acids long. Left in the record is the CDR3 DNA by itself, 36 bases read in frame from the first base. Notes on this clone: There is no known antigen for this receptor. Base qualities are not provided; no much larger clone lies one nucleotide away.

The immunoSEQ Assay, a bias-controlled multiplex PCR, was used to amplify TCRbeta CDR3 regions from genomic DNA. The study's processing was this. The number of nucleated cells in each sample was estimated from the amplification of reference gene primers within the assay. Sequence reads were collapsed and filtered to measure the absolute abundance of every unique TCRbeta CDR3 rearrangement. For each sample, productive Simpson clonality was calculated by taking the square root of Simpson's diversity index across productive rearrangements. Not all clones reach the TCRdb copy of this immuneACCESS table, which keeps in-frame sequences only. Checked studies attribute under half of the gap to unresolved V genes and leave the rest unexplained. For V, J and clone size, that table is used; D and trimming come from the DNA. The sample table contains 200,000 to 300,000 clones; only one count was recorded for 88% of them. Approximately 4.3% of the sample belongs to the ten largest clones.

The origin of this receptor is a man between 60 and 70 years old who had recovered from COVID-19. This chain joins TRBV5-8 to TRBJ2-1; the D gene cannot be named for sure. The sequenced material came from peripheral blood. The nucleotide sequence is given as TGTGCCAGCAGCCCTGGAGTCAATGAGCAGTTCTTC. Translated, it gives CASSPGVNEQFF.